This TCR beta chain was profiled in a study of blood T cell repertoires in COVID-19. Study context: Some COVID-19 samples were acute and others convalescent; all came from the United States, Italy and Spain.

Produced via immunoSEQ multiplex PCR; TCRdb's table is partial and in-frame only. This sample has hundreds of thousands of clones, with roughly 79% found just once. A single count supports this clone. Germline-derived CDR1 and CDR2 are LNHDA and SQIVND (reference sequence). The V segment lost 1 base and the J segment 3 bases; nucleotides outside the gene matches: 5. CDR3 length equals 15 residues. The J gene is TRBJ2-7, the V gene TRBV19, with 8 bases identical to TRBD1. Input material: peripheral blood. This TCR was sampled from an elderly woman with acute or convalescent COVID-19. The CDR3 DNA follows: TGTGCCAGTAGTATAGCCGGACAGGGAAGCTACGAGCAGTACTTC. This sequence encodes CASSIAGQGSYEQYF.